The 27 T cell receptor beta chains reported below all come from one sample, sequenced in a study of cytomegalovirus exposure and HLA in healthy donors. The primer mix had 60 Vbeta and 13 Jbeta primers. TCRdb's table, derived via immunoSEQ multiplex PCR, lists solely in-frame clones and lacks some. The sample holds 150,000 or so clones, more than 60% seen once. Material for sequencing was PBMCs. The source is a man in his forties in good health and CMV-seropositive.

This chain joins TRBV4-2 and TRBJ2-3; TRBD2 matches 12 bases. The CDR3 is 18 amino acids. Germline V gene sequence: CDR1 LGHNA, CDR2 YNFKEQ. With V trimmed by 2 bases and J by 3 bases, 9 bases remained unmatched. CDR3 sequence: CASSQQSTSGRGTDTQYF. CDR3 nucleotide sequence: TGTGCCAGCAGCCAACAATCGACTAGCGGGAGAGGGACAGATACGCAGTATTTT.

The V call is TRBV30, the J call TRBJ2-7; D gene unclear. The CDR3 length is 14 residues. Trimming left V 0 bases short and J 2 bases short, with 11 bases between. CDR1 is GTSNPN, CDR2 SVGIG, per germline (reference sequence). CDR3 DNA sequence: TGTGCCTGGAGTGTCTCTGCCGGAGCCTACGAGCAGTACTTC. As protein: CAWSVSAGAYEQYF.

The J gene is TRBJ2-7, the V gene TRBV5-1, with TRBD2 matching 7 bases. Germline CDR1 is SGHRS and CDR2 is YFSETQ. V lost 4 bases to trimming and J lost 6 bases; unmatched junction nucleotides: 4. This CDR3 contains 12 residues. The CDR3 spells CASSPGEGEQYF. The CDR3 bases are TGCGCCAGCAGCCCCGGGGAGGGCGAGCAGTACTTC.

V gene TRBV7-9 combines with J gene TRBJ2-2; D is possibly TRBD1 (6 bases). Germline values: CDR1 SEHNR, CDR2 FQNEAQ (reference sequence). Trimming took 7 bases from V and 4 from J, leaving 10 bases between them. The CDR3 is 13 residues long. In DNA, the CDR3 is TGTGCCAGCAATCCAGGGGCCACCGGGGAGCTGTTTTTT. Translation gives CASNPGATGELFF.

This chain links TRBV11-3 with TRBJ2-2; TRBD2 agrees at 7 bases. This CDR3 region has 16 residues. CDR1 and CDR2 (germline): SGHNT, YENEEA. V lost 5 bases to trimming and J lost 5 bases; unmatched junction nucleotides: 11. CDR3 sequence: CASSPAGSGLTGELFF. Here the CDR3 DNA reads TGTGCCAGCAGCCCAGCGGGGAGCGGTTTAACCGGGGAGCTGTTTTTT.

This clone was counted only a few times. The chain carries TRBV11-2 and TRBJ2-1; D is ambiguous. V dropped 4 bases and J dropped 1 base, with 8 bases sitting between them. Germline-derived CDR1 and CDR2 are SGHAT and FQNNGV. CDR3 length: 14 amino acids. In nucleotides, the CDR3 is TGTGCCAGCAGCTCCAGGCCTTCCTACAATGAGCAGTTCTTC. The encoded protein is CASSSRPSYNEQFF.

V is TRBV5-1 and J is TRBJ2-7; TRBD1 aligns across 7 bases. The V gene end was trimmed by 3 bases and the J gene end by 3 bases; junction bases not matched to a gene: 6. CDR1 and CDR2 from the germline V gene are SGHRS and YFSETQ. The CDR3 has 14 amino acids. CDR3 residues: CASSSQSGGYEQYF. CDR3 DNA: TGCGCCAGCAGCTCCCAATCAGGGGGCTACGAGCAGTACTTC.

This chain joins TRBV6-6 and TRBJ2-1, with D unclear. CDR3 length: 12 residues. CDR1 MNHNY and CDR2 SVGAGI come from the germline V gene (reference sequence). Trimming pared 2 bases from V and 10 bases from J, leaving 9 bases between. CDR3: CASSYSSVEQFF. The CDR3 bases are TGTGCCAGCAGTTACAGCAGCGTAGAGCAGTTCTTC.

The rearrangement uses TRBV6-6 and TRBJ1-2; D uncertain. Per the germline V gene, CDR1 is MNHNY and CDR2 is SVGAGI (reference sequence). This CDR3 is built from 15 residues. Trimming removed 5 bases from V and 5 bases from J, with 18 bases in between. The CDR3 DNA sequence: TGTGCCAGCAGTCATCAGACGGACTTACATTATGGCTACACCTTC. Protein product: CASSHQTDLHYGYTF.

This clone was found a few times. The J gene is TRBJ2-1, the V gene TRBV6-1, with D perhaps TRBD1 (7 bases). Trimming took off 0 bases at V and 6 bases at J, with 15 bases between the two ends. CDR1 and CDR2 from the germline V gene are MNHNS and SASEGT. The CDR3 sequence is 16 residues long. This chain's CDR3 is CASSEAAGQKRNEQFF. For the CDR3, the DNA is TGTGCCAGCAGTGAAGCGGCGGGACAGAAACGCAATGAGCAGTTCTTC.

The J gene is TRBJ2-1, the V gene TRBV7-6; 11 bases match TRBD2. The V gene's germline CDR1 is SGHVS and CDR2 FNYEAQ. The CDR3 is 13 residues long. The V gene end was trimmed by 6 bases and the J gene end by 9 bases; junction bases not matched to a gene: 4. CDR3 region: CASRLAGEGEQFF. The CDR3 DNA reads TGTGCCAGCAGACTAGCGGGAGAGGGTGAGCAGTTCTTC.

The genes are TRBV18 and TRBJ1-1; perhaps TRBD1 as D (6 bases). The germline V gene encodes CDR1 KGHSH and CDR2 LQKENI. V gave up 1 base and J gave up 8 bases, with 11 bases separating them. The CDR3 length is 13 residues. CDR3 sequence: CASSPQGGGEAFF. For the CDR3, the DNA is TGTGCCAGCTCACCACAGGGGGGGGGAGAAGCTTTCTTT.

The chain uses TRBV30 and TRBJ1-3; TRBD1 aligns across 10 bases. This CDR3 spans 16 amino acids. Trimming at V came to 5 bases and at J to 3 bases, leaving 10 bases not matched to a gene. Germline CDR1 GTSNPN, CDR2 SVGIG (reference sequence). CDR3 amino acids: CAWGNDRGLNGNTIYF. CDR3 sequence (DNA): TGTGCCTGGGGGAACGACAGGGGGCTTAATGGAAACACCATATATTTT. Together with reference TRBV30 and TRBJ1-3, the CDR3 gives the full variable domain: SQTIHQWPATLVQPVGSPLSLECTVEGTSNPNLYWYRQAAGRGLQLLFYSVGIGQISSEVPQNLSASRPQDRQFILSSKKLLLSDSGFYLCAWGNDRGLNGNTIYFGEGSWLTVV.

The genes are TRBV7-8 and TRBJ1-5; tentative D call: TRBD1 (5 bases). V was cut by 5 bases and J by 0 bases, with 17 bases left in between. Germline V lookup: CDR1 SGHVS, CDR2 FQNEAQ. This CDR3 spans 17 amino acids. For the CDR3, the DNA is TGTGCCAGCAGCGGGGCCCCCGGACGGGTTAGCAATCAGCCCCAGCATTTT. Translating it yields CASSGAPGRVSNQPQHF.

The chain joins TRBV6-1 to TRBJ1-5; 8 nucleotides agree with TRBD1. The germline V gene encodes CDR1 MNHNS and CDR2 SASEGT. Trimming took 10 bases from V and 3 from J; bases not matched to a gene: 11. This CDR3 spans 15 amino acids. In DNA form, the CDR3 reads TGTGCCACCCGAGGGACAGGTTGGGCCAATCAGCCCCAGCATTTT. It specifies CATRGTGWANQPQHF.

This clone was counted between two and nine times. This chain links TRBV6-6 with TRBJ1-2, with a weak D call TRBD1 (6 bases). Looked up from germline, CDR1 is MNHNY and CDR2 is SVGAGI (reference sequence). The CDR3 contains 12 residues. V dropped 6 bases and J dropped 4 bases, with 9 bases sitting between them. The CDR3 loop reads CASSPTGYGYTF. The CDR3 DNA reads TGTGCCAGCAGCCCGACAGGCTATGGCTACACCTTC.

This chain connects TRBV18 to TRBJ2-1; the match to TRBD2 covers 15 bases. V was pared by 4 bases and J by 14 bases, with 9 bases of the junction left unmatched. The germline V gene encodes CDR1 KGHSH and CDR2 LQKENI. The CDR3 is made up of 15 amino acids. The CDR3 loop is CASSQTGTSGRLEFF. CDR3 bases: TGTGCCAGCTCACAAACGGGGACTAGCGGGAGGCTGGAGTTCTTC.

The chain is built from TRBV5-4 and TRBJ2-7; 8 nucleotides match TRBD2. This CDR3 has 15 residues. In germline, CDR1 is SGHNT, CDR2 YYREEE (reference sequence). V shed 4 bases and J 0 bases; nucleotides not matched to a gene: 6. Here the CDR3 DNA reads TGTGCCAGCAGCCTTAGCGGGGACCGCTCCTACGAGCAGTACTTC. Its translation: CASSLSGDRSYEQYF.

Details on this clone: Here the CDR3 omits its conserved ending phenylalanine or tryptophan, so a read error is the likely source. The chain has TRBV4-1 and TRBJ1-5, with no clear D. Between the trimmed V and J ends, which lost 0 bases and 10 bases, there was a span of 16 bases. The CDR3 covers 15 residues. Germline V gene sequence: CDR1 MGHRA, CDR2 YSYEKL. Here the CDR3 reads CASSQDGGLSAPQHL. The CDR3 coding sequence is TGCGCCAGCAGCCAAGATGGAGGGTTGTCGGCACCCCAGCATCTT.

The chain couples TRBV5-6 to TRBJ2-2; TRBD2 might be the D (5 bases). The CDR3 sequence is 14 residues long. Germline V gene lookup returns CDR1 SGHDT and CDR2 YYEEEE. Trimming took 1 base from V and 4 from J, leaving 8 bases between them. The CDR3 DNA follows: TGTGCCAGCAGCTTGACGGGGATCACCGGGGAGCTGTTTTTT. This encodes CASSLTGITGELFF.

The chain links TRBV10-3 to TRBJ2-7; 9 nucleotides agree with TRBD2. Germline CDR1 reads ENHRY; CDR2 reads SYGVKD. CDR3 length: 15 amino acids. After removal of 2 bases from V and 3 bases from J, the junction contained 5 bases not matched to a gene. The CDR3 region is CAISEGLAGIYEQYF. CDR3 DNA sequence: TGTGCCATCAGTGAGGGTCTAGCGGGGATCTACGAGCAGTACTTC.

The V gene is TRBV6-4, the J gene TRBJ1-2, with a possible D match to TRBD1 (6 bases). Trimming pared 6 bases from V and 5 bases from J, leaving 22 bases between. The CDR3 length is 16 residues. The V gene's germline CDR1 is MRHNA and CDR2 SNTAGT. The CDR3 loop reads CASRPEGGVGTYGYTF. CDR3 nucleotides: TGTGCCAGCAGACCTGAGGGGGGGGTCGGTACATATGGCTACACCTTC.

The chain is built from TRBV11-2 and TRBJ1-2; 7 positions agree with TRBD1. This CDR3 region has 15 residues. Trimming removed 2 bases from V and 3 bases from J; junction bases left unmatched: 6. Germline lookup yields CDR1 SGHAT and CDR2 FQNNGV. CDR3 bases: TGTGCCAGCAGCTTACCGGGACAGAAATACTATGGCTACACCTTC. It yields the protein CASSLPGQKYYGYTF.

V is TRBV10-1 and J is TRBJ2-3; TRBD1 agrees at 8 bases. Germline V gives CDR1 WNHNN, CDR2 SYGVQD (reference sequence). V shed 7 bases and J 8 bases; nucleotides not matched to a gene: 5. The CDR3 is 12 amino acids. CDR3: CASTDRAGTQYF. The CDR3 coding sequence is TGCGCCAGCACGGACAGGGCGGGTACGCAGTATTTT.

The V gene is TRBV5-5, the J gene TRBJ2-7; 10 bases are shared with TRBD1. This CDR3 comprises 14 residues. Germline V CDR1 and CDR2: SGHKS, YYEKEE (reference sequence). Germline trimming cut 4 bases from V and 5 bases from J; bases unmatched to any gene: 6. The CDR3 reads CASSAGTGVDEQYF. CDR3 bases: TGTGCCAGCAGCGCCGGGACAGGGGTCGACGAGCAGTACTTC.

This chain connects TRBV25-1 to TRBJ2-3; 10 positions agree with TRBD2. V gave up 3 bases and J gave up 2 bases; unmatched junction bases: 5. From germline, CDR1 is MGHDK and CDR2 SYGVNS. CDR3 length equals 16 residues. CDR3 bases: TGTGCCAGCAGTGACTCGGGACTAGCGAACACAGATACGCAGTATTTT. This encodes CASSDSGLANTDTQYF. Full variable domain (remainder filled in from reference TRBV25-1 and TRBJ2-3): EADIYQTPRYLVIGTGKKITLECSQTMGHDKMYWYQQDPGMELHLIHYSYGVNSTEKGDLSSESTVSRIRTEHFPLTLESARPSHTSQYLCASSDSGLANTDTQYFGPGTRLTVL.

The CDR3 region is CASSVGVGLTRSGANVLTF. Here the CDR3 DNA reads TGTGCCAGCAGCGTAGGGGTAGGACTAACTCGCTCTGGGGCCAACGTCCTGACTTTC. This chain uses TRBV9 with TRBJ2-6; tentative D call: TRBD2 (6 bases). This CDR3 spans 19 amino acids. Germline CDR1 is SGDLS and CDR2 is YYNGEE. The germline V and J ends were trimmed by 0 bases and 0 bases, with 16 bases remaining between them.